This is a list of T cell receptor beta chains from one sample in a study of T cell responses to AZD1222 COVID-19 vaccine. The method was immunoSEQ multiplex PCR; TCRdb's version includes in-frame clones alone and lacks a portion of them. The repertoire holds around 100,000 clones, around 86% seen once, with 3.3% in the top ten. The sequenced sample was peripheral blood, obtained 28 days after the second dose of the MenACWY control vaccine. The receptors originated from an adult who received the MenACWY meningococcal vaccine as a control. The CDR3 runs from the conserved cysteine through the conserved F or W. The D gene is left open where the match is weak. Size is omitted from some rows. Given values are once, few, many or a class for expanded clones.

>.|.|TRBJ1-2|TRBV5-1
CASSWKDGYGYTF
>.|.|TRBJ2-7|TRBV27
CASSLSIQGPYEQYF
>TRBD2|.|TRBJ2-7|TRBV5-4
CASSLEGLAGLSYEQYF
>.|few|TRBJ2-2|TRBV9
CASSVDGVPGELFF
>TRBD1|.|TRBJ1-2|TRBV19
CASRRQGTNYGYTF
>.|.|TRBJ1-2|TRBV5-6
CASSLESGASANYGYTF
>.|.|TRBJ2-7|TRBV9
CASSVGTVPYEQYF
>TRBD2|.|TRBJ2-2|TRBV18
CASSPLAGANTGELFF
>.|.|TRBJ1-1|TRBV12-5
CASAYSGGMNTEAFF
>TRBD1|.|TRBJ1-2|TRBV29-1
CSVLTGDYGYTF
>.|.|TRBJ1-6|TRBV7-2
CASRVRVESPLHF
>TRBD1|few|TRBJ1-2|TRBV5-4
CASSFGQGRTDYGYTF
>.|.|TRBJ1-4|TRBV4-2
CASSQPWATNEKLFF
>TRBD1|.|TRBJ1-2|TRBV4-3
CASSQAQGAGSYGYTF
>TRBD1|.|TRBJ2-7|TRBV28
CASSTGQRPYEQYF
>TRBD1|.|TRBJ1-2|TRBV11-2
CASSSLNRGRGYGYTF
>.|.|TRBJ1-2|TRBV5-5
CASSHPPSLDGYTF
>.|.|TRBJ1-1|TRBV5-4
CASSKPGLLGNTEAFF
>.|.|TRBJ1-4|TRBV3-1/TRBV3-2
CASSPPGTTNEKLFF
>.|.|TRBJ2-7|TRBV6-2/TRBV6-3
CASSRDREQYF
>.|.|TRBJ2-1|TRBV12-3/TRBV12-4
CASSLVQGGEQFF
>.|.|TRBJ1-1|TRBV19
CASSILGGHRGGTEAFF
>.|.|TRBJ1-2|TRBV4-1
CASSQGEGPEYGYTF
>TRBD1|.|TRBJ2-7|TRBV5-4
CASSLPGQESSEQYF
>.|.|TRBJ2-7|TRBV7-8
CASSLQEGAYEQYF
>.|.|TRBJ2-5|TRBV27
CASSLNPPETQYF
>TRBD1|.|TRBJ1-4|TRBV7-9
CASGQDPNEKLFF
>TRBD2|.|TRBJ2-3|TRBV7-2
CASSRLGGGPDTQYF
>.|few|TRBJ1-3|TRBV19
CASSIETESAGNTIYF
>.|few|TRBJ2-7|TRBV10-3
CAISDQSAESSYEQYF
>.|.|TRBJ2-7|TRBV28
CASSLFSLRSGSYEQYF
>.|.|TRBJ1-5|TRBV4-1
CASSQAGIDGDASNQPQHF
>.|.|TRBJ2-5|TRBV19
CASSSLGETQYF
>.|.|TRBJ1-1|TRBV28
CASSLRVGRNTEAFF
>.|.|TRBJ1-1|TRBV7-9
CASSLQVNTEAFF
>TRBD1|once|TRBJ1-6|TRBV19
CASSMVRGRNSPLHF
>.|.|TRBJ1-5|TRBV19
CASGYRVEQPQHF
>.|.|TRBJ1-1|TRBV10-2
CASSRDFGRTEAFF
>TRBD1|.|TRBJ1-2|TRBV24-1
CATSDSPSTGGYGYTF
>.|.|TRBJ2-3|TRBV7-2
CASSLGAGILTDTQYF
>.|few|TRBJ1-3|TRBV3-1/TRBV3-2
CASSLSTTARSGNTIYF
>TRBD1|once|TRBJ1-2|TRBV6-2/TRBV6-3
CASSPGTASYGYTF
>TRBD1|.|TRBJ2-7|TRBV7-9
CASSGDRGSWEQYF
>TRBD1|.|TRBJ1-1|TRBV5-1
CASSYSTGGIISNTEAFF
>.|.|TRBJ1-5|TRBV15
CATSPGLKKGYSNQPQHF
>.|.|TRBJ1-3|TRBV9
CASSVEVGGIAGNTIYF
>.|few|TRBJ1-2|TRBV20-1
CSASAGNSYGYTF
>.|.|TRBJ2-6|TRBV7-9
CASSFQGSGANVLTF